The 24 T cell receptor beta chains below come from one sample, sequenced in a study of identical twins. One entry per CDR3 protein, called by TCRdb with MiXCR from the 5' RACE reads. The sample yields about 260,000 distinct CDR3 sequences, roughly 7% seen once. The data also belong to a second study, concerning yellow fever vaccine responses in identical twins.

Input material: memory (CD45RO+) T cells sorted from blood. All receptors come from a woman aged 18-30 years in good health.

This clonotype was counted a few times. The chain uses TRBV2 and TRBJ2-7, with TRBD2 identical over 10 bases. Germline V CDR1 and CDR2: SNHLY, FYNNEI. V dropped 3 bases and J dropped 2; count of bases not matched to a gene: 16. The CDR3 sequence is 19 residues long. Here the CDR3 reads CASSETGTTGLAETYEQYF. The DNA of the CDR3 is TGTGCCAGCAGTGAGACCGGGACAACCGGACTAGCGGAAACCTACGAGCAGTACTTC.

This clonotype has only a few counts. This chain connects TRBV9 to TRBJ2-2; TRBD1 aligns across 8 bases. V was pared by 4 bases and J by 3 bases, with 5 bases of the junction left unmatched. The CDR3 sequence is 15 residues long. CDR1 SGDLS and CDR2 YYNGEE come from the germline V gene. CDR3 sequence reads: CASSSPTGDTGELFF. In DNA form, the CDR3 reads TGTGCCAGCAGCTCTCCGACAGGGGACACCGGGGAGCTGTTTTTT.

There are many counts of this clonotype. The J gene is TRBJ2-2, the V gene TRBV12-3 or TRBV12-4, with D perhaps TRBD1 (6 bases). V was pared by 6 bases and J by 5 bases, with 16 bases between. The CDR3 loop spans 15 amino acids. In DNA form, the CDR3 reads TGTGCCAGCAGCCTTCAGGGGATACGGACCGGGGAGCTGTTTTTT. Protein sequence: CASSLQGIRTGELFF.

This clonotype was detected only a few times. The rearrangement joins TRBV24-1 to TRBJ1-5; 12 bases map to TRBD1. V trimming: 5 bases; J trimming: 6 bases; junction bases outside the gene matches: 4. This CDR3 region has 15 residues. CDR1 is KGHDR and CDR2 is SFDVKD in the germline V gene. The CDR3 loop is CATSGGQGASQPQHF. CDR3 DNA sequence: TGTGCCACCAGTGGGGGACAGGGGGCGAGTCAGCCCCAGCATTTT.

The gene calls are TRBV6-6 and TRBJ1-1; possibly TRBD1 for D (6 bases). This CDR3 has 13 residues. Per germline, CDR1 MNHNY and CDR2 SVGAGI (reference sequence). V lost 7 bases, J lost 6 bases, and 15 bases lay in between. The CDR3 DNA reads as TGTGCCAGCACCTCGACAGGCCAGGCTGAAGCTTTCTTT. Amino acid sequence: CASTSTGQAEAFF.

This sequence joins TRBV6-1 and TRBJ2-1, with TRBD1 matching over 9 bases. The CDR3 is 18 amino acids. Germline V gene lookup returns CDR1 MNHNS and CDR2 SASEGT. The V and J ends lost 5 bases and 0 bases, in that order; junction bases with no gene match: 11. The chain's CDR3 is CASSQRDRGFSSYNEQFF. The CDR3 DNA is TGTGCCAGCAGTCAACGAGACAGGGGGTTTAGCTCCTACAATGAGCAGTTCTTC.

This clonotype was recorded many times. Here the CDR3 reads CASSLSRVGDTQYF. The CDR3 coding sequence is TGTGCCAGCAGCTTGAGCCGTGTTGGTGATACGCAGTATTTT. The V and J genes are TRBV11-2 and TRBJ2-3; the D is unclear. Germline-derived CDR1 and CDR2 are SGHAT and FQNNGV. Trimming stripped 3 bases from V and 6 bases from J, with 13 bases between. The CDR3 runs to 14 residues.

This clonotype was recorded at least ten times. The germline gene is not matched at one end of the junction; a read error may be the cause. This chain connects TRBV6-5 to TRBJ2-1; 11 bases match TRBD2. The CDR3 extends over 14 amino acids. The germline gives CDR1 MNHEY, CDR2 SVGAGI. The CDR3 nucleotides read TGTGCCAGCAGTTCGACTAGCGGGGCAACGCGTTCTTACTTC. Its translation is CASSSTSGATRSYF.

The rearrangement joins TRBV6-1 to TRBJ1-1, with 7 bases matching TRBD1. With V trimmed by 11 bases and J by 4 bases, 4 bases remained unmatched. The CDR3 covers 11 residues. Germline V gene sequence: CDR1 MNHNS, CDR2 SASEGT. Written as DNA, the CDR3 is TGTGCCGGGAGGGGGCTCACTGAAGCTTTCTTT. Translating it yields CAGRGLTEAFF.

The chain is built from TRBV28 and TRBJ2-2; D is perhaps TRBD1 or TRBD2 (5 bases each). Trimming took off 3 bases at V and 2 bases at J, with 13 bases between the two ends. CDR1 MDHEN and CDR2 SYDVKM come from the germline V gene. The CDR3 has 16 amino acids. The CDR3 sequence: CASSLAGTINTGELFF. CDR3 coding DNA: TGTGCCAGCAGTTTGGCCGGGACCATAAACACCGGGGAGCTGTTTTTT.

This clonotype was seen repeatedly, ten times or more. The CDR3 DNA reads as TGTGCCAGCAGCATAAGCGGGCAAGACTACAATGAGCAGTTCTTC. It is translated as CASSISGQDYNEQFF. V usage is TRBV7-3 and J usage is TRBJ2-1; D might be TRBD2 (6 bases). Germline V gene sequence: CDR1 SGHTA, CDR2 FQGTGA. CDR3 length: 15 residues. V lost 5 bases, J lost 3 bases, and 14 bases lay in between. Together with reference TRBV7-3 and TRBJ2-1, the CDR3 gives the full variable domain: GAGVSQTPSNKVTEKGKYVELRCDPISGHTALYWYRQSLGQGPEFLIYFQGTGAADDSGLPNDRFFAVRPEGSVSTLKIQRTERGDSAVYLCASSISGQDYNEQFFGPGTRLTVL.

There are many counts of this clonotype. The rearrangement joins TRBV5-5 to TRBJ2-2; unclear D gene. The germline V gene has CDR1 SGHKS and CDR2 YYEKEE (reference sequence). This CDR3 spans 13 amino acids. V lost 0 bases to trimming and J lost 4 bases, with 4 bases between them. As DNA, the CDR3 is TGTGCCAGCAGCTTGGGCGCCACCGGGGAGCTGTTTTTT. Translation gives CASSLGATGELFF.

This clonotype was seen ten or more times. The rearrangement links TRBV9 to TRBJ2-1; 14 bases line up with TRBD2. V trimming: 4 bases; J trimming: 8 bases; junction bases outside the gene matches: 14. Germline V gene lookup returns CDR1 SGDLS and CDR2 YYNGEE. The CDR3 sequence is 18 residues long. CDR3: CASSPLTPGLAGEDEQFF. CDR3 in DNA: TGTGCCAGCAGCCCCTTGACCCCGGGACTAGCGGGAGAGGATGAGCAGTTCTTC.

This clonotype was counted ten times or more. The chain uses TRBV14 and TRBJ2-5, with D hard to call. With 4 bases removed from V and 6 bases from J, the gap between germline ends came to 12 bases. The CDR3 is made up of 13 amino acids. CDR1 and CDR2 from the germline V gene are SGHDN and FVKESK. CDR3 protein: CASSPMDVQTQYF. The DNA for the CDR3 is TGTGCCAGCAGCCCCATGGACGTGCAGACCCAGTACTTC.

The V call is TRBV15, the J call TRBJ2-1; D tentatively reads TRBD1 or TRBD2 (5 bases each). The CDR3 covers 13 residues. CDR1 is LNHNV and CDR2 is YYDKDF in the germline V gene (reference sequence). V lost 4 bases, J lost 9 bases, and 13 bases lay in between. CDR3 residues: CATSIQDGGEQFF. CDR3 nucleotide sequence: TGTGCCACCAGCATACAGGATGGGGGTGAGCAGTTCTTC.

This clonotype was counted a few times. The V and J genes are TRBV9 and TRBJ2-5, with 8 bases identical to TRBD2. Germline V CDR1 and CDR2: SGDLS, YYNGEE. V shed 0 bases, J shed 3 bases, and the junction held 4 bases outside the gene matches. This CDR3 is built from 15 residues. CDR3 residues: CASSVDPRGEETQYF. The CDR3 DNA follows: TGTGCCAGCAGCGTAGATCCGCGGGGGGAAGAGACCCAGTACTTC.

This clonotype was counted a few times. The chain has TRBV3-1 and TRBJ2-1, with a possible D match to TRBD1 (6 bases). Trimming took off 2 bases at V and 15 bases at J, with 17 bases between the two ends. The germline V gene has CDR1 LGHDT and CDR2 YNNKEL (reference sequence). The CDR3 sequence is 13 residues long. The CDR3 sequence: CASSQTQTGWAFF. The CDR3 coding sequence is TGTGCCAGCAGCCAAACCCAGACAGGATGGGCGTTCTTC.

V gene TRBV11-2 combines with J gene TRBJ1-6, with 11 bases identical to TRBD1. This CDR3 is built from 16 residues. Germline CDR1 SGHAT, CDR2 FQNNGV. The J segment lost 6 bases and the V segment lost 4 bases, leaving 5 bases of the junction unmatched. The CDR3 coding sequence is TGTGCCAGCAGCTCTTCGGACAGGGGGCTTAATTCACCCCTCCACTTT. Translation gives CASSSSDRGLNSPLHF.

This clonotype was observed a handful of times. CDR3 bases: TGTGCCAGCAGCTTACAGGGGGACGGTGAAGCTTTCTTT. As protein: CASSLQGDGEAFF. This rearrangement joins TRBV14 to TRBJ1-1; TRBD1 aligns across 8 bases. This CDR3 contains 13 residues. Losses at the gene ends were 5 bases for V and 7 bases for J; bases not matched to a gene: 6. Per germline, CDR1 SGHDN and CDR2 FVKESK.

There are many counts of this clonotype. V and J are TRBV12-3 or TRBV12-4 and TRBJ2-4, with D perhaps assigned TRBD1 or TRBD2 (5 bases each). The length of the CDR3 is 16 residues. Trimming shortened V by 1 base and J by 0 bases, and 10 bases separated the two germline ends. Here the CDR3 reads CASSLVGDLAKNIQYF. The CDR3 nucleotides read TGTGCCAGCAGTTTAGTTGGGGACCTAGCCAAAAACATTCAGTACTTC.

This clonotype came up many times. The CDR3 region is CASSWYTTRTDNEQFF. The CDR3 region has the DNA TGTGCCAGCAGCTGGTATACGACCCGTACAGACAATGAGCAGTTCTTC. The chain recombines TRBV5-6 with TRBJ2-1, with D hard to call. CDR3 length: 16 residues. The V end was cut by 3 bases, the J end by 5 bases, with 18 bases between. Germline V lookup: CDR1 SGHDT, CDR2 YYEEEE. Looking up the rest from reference TRBV5-6 and TRBJ2-1 gives the full variable domain: DAGVTQSPTHLIKTRGQQVTLRCSPKSGHDTVSWYQQALGQGPQFIFQYYEEEERQRGNFPDRFSGHQFPNYSSELNVNALLLGDSALYLCASSWYTTRTDNEQFFGPGTRLTVL.

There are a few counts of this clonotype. The CDR3: CASSVGVAGTNEQYF. The CDR3 nucleotides read TGTGCCAGCAGCGTAGGTGTAGCGGGAACGAACGAGCAGTACTTC. This sequence joins TRBV9 and TRBJ2-7; TRBD2 aligns across 8 bases. Germline lookup yields CDR1 SGDLS and CDR2 YYNGEE. The CDR3 sequence is 15 residues long. V gave up 0 bases and J gave up 5 bases; unmatched junction bases: 7.

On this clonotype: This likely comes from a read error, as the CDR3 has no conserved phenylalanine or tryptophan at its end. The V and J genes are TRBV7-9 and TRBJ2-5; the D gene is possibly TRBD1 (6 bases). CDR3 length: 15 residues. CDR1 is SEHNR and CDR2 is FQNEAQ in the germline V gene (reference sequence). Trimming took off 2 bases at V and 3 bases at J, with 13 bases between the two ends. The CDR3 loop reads CASSLRSDSKETQYL. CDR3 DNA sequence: TGTGCCAGCAGCTTAAGATCGGACAGTAAAGAGACCCAGTACCTC.

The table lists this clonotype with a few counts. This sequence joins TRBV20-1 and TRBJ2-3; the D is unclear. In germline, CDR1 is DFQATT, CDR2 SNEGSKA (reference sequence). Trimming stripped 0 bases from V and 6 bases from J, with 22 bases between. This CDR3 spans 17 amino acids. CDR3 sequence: CSARDRSPTQTRDTQYF. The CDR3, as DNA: TGCAGTGCTAGAGATAGGTCCCCGACCCAAACGAGGGATACGCAGTATTTT.